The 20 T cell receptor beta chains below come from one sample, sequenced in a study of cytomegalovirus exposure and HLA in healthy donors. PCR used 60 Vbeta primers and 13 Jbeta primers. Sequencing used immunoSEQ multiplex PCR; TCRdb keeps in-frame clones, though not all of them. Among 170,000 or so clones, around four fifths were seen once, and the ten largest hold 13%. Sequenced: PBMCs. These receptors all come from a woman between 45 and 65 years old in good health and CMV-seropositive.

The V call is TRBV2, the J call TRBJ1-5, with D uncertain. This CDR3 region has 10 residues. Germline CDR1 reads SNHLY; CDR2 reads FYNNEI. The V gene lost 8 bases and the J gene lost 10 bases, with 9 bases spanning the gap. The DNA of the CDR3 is TGTGCCAGCGGACTCAGCCCCCAGCATTTT. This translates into CASGLSPQHF.

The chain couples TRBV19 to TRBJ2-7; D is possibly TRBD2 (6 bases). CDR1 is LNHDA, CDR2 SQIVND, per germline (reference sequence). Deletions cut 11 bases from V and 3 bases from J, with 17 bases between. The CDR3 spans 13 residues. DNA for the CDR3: TGTGCCGTGGCGGCGGGGACCCTCTACGAGCAGTACTTC. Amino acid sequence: CAVAAGTLYEQYF.

CDR3 bases: TGTGCCAGCAGCTTAGGGTACAGAAACCCAAATGGCTACACCTTC. Translation: CASSLGYRNPNGYTF. The chain has TRBV7-9 and TRBJ1-2; no clear D. Germline values: CDR1 SEHNR, CDR2 FQNEAQ (reference sequence). This CDR3 region has 15 residues. With 1 base removed from V and 6 bases from J, the gap between germline ends came to 15 bases.

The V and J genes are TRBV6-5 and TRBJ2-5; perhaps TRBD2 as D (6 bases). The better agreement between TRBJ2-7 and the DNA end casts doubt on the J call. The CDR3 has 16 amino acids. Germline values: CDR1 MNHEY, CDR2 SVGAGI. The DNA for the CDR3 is TGTGCCAGCAGTTACTCTCGCGGGGCAAACTCCTACGAGCAGTACTTC. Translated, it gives CASSYSRGANSYEQYF.

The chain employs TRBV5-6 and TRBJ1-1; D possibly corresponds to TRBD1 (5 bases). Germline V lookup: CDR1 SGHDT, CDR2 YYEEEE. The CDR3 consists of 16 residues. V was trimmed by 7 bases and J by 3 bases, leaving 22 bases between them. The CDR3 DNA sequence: TGTGCCAGCCGCGACCTTGGCGGGGCCTTCGACACTGAAGCTTTCTTT. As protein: CASRDLGGAFDTEAFF.

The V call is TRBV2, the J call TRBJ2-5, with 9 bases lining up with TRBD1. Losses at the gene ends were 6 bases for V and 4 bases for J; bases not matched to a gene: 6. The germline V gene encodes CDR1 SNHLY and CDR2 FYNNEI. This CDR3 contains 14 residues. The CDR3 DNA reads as TGTGCCAGCAGACAGGACAGGGGCACAGAGACCCAGTACTTC. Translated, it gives CASRQDRGTETQYF.

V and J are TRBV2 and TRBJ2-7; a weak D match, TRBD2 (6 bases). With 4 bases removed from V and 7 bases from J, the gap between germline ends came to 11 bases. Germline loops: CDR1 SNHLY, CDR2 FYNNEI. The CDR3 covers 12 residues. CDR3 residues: CASSVGGVEQYF. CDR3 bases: TGTGCCAGCAGTGTAGGAGGGGTTGAGCAGTACTTC.

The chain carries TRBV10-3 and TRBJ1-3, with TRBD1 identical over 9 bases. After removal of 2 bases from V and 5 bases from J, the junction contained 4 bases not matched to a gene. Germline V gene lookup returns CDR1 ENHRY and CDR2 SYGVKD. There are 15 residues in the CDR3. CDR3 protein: CAISEGYRGRNTIYF. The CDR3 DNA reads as TGTGCCATCAGTGAGGGTTACAGGGGGCGAAACACCATATATTTT.

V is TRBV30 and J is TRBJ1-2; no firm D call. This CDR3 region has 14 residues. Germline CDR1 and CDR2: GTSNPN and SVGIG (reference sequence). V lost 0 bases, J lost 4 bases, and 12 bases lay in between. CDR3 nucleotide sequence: TGTGCCTGGAGTGTACATGGGCAGACCTATGGCTACACCTTC. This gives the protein CAWSVHGQTYGYTF.

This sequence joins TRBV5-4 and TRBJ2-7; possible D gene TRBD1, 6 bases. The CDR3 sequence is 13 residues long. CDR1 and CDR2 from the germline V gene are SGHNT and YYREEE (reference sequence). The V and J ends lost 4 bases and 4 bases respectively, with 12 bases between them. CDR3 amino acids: CASSEKGEYEQYF. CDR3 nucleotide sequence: TGTGCCAGCAGCGAAAAGGGGGAGTACGAGCAGTACTTC.

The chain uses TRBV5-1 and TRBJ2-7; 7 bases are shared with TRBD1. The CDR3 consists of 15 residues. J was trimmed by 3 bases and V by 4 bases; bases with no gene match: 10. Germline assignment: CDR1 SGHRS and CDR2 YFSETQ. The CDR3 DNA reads TGCGCCAGCAGCCAGAAGACCGGGACAGTCTACGAGCAGTACTTC. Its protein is CASSQKTGTVYEQYF.

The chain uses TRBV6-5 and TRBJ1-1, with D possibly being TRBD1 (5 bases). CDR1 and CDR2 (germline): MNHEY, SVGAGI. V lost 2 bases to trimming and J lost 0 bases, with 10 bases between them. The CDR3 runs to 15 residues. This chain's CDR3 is CASSYRGNMNTEAFF. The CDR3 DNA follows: TGTGCCAGCAGTTACAGGGGAAACATGAACACTGAAGCTTTCTTT.

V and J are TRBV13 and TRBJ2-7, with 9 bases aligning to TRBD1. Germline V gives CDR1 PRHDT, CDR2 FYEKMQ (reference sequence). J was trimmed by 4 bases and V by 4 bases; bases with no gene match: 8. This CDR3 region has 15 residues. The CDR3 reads CASSSPGTGIYEQYF. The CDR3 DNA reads TGTGCCAGCAGCTCGCCCGGGACAGGGATTTACGAGCAGTACTTC.

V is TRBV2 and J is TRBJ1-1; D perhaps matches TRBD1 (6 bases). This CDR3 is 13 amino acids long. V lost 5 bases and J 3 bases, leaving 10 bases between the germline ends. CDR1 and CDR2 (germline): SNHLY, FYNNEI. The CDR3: CASSQDSYTEAFF. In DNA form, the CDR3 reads TGTGCCAGCAGTCAGGACAGCTACACTGAAGCTTTCTTT.

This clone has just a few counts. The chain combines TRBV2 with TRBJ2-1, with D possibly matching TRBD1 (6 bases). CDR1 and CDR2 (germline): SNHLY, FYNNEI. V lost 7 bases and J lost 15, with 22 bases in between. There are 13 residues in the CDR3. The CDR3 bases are TGTGCCAGCAATAAGGACAGACACCCCGTTCCGTTCTTC. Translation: CASNKDRHPVPFF.

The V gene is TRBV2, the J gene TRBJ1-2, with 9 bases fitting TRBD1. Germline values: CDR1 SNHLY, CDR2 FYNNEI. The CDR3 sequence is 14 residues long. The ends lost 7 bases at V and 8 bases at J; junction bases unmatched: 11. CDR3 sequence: CASTGTGQGRGYTF. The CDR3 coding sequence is TGTGCCAGCACCGGGACAGGGCAGGGGCGCGGCTACACCTTC.

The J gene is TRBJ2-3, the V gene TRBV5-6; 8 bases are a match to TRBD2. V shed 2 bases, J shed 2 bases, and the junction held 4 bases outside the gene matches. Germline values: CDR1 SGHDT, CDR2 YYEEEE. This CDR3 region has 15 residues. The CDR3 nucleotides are TGTGCCAGCAGCTTACGGGGGGGGACCACAGATACGCAGTATTTT. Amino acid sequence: CASSLRGGTTDTQYF.

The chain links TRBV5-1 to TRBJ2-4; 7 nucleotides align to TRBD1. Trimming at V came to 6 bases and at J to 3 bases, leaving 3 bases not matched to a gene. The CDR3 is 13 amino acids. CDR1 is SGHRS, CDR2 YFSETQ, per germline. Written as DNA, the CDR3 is TGCGCCAGCAAGGGGGACAGCAAAAACATTCAGTACTTC. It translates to CASKGDSKNIQYF.

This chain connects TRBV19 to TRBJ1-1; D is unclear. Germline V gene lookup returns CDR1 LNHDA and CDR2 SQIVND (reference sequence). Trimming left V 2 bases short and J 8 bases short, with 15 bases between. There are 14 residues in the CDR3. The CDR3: CASSINSEELEAFF. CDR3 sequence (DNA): TGTGCCAGTAGTATAAATTCCGAAGAGCTAGAAGCTTTCTTT.

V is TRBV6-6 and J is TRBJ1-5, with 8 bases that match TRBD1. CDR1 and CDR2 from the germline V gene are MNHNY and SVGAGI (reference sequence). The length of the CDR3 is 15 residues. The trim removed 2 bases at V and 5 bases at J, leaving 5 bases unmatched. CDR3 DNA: TGTGCCAGCAGTTACGCCAGACAGGGGTATCAGCCCCAGCATTTT. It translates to CASSYARQGYQPQHF.